This TCR beta chain was documented in a study of control samples from healthy donors and cancer patients. Trimming removed 0 bases at V and 6 bases at J, with 12 bases between. This CDR3 comprises 15 residues. CDR1 and CDR2 (germline): SGHTS, YDEGEE. The assay was immunoSEQ multiplex PCR, and TCRdb's table has in-frame clones only and misses some. The profile shows hundreds of thousands of clones, over 75% of them singletons. The sample comprised PBMCs. This TCR derives from a woman aged 55-69 years with lung cancer. V and J are TRBV5-8 and TRBJ1-4, with D perhaps matching TRBD1 (5 bases). CDR3 coding DNA: TGTGCCAGCAGCTTGGGGGCCTCGGGGGATGAAAAACTGTTTTTT. Its translation: CASSLGASGDEKLFF.